This is a list of T cell receptor beta chains from one sample in a study of blood T cell repertoires in COVID-19. The table came from immunoSEQ multiplex PCR; TCRdb's copy has only in-frame clones and leaves some out. The sample contains about 230,000 clones, around nine tenths of which appear only once. Sequencing was performed on PBMCs or T cells enriched from blood (not recorded which). The receptors shown here come from a woman in her 30s who had been exposed to COVID-19. Both conserved end residues are part of each CDR3.

v_call | cdr3_aa
TRBV19 | CASSVTGGREKLFF
TRBV7-3 | CASSFIGALGYTF
TRBV5-1 | CASSSTTGGDGYTF
TRBV11-2 | CASSFGQGAYNEQFF
TRBV6-5 | CASSLTSQGNGYTF
TRBV5-4 | CASSLDRGEAFF
TRBV19 | CASSIDSIDSYSGNTIYF
TRBV2 | CASSEGQNYGYTF
TRBV7-9 | CASRQGASNQPQHF
TRBV29-1 | CSVTGTGETSYNEQFF
TRBV7-9 | CASSLKDRGRGYTF
TRBV5-6 | CASSGGNRGNTEAFF
TRBV24-1 | CATSDPREGTDTQYF
TRBV19 | CASSGSRTDTQYF
TRBV29-1 | CSVRPGTNPYNEQFF
TRBV11-2 | CASSLGRGTYEQYF
TRBV5-1 | CASSPFDRVKAHEQFF
TRBV6-6 | CASSRAESNQPQHF
TRBV6-5 | CASRGALTGYTF
TRBV15 | CATSRGPRLNEKLFF